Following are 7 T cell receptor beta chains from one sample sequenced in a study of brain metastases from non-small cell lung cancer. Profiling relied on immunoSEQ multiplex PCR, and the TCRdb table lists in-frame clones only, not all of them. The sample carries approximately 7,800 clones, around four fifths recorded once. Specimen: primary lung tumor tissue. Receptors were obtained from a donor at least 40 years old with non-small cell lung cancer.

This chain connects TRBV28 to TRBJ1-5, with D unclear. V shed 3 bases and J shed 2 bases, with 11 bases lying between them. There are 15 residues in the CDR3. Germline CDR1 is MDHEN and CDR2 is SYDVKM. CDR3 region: CASSLLVEGNQPQHF. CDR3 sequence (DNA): TGTGCCAGCAGTTTGCTTGTTGAGGGCAATCAGCCCCAGCATTTT.

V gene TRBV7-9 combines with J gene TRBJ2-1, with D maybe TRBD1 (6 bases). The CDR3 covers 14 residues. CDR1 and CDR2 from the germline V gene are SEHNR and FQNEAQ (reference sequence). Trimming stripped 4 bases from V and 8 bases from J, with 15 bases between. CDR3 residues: CASSYQGSTDEQFF. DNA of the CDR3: TGTGCCAGCAGCTACCAGGGGTCCACGGATGAGCAGTTCTTC. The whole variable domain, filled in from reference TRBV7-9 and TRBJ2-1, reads DTGVSQNPRHKITKRGQNVTFRCDPISEHNRLYWYRQTLGQGPEFLTYFQNEAQLEKSRLLSDRFSAERPKGSFSTLEIQRTEQGDSAMYLCASSYQGSTDEQFFGPGTRLTVL.

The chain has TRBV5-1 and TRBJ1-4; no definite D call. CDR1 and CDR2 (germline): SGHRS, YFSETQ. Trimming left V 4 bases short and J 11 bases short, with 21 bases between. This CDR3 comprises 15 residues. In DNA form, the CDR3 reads TGCGCCAGCAGCCCTCTTGCCGCTGCCGATGTGAAACTGTTTTTT. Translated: CASSPLAAADVKLFF. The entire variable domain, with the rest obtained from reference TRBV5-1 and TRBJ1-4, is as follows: KAGVTQTPRYLIKTRGQQVTLSCSPISGHRSVSWYQQTPGQGLQFLFEYFSETQRNKGNFPGRFSGRQFSNSRSEMNVSTLELGDSALYLCASSPLAAADVKLFFGSGTQLSVL.

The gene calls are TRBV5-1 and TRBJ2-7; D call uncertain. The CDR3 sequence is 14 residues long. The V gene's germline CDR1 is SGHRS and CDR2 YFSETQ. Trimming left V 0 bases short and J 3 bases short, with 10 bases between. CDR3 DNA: TGCGCCAGCAGCTTGGGACTTATGGGCTACGAGCAGTACTTC. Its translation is CASSLGLMGYEQYF.

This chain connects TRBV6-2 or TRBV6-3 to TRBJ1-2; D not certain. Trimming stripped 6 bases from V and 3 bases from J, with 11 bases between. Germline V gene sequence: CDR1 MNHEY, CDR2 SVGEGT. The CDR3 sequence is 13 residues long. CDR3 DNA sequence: TGTGCCAGCAGCAACTCTTACGACTATGGCTACACCTTC. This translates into CASSNSYDYGYTF.

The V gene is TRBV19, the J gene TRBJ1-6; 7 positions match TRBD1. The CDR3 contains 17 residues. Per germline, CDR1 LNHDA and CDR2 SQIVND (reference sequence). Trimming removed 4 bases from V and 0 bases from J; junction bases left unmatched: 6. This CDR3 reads CASSTTGVRSYNSPLHF. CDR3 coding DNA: TGTGCCAGTAGTACCACAGGGGTACGCTCCTATAATTCACCCCTCCACTTT.

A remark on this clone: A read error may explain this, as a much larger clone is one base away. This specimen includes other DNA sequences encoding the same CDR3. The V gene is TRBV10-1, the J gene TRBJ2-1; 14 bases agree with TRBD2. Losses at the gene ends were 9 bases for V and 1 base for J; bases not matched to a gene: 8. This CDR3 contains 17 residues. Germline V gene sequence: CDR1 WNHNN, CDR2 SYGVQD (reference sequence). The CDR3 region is CASSPGLAGGSYNEQFF. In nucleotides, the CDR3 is TGCGCCAGTAGTCCCGGACTAGCGGGGGGTTCCTACAATGAGCAGTTCTTC.